The source of this T cell receptor (beta chain) is a study of PD-1 blockade in classical Hodgkin lymphoma. This clone was seen only a few times. The antigen remains undetermined. The protocol was immunoSEQ multiplex PCR, while the TCRdb copy is restricted to in-frame clones and leaves out a portion. The table includes about 97,000 clones, approximately 88% detected once. General study findings and limits: Lower baseline TCR diversity was reported for newly diagnosed patients than for healthy donors. There was a significant rise in CD4+ TCR diversity by C4D1, with no such rise for CD8+. Newly diagnosed patients had diversity similar to the baseline diversity of complete responders.

With no exception, relapse followed autologous stem cell transplantation in all patients, and brentuximab vedotin exposure varied. The best responses consisted of complete response, partial response or progressive disease. The CDR3 has 16 residues. V lost 2 bases to trimming and J lost 5 bases; unmatched junction nucleotides: 6. Per the germline V gene, CDR1 is KGHSY and CDR2 is FQNENV. Specimen: peripheral blood mononuclear cells (PBMCs), collected at baseline. The chain has TRBV16 and TRBJ1-5, with 10 bases that match TRBD1. The receptor's source is a human donor with classical Hodgkin lymphoma. Here the CDR3 reads CASSQRLTGGDQPQHF. CDR3 DNA: TGTGCCAGCAGCCAAAGGTTGACAGGGGGCGATCAGCCCCAGCATTTT.